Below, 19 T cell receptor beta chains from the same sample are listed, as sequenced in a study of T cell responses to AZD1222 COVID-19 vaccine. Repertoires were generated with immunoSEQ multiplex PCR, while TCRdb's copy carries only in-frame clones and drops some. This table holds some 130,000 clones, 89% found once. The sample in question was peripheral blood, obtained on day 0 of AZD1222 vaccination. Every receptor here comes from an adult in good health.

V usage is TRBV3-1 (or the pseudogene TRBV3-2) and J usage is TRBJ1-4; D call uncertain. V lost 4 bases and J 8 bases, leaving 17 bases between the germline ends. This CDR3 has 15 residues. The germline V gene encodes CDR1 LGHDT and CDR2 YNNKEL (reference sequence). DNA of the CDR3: TGTGCCAGCAGCCTAGTGGGAGGCCAGAGGGAAAAACTGTTTTTT. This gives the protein CASSLVGGQREKLFF.

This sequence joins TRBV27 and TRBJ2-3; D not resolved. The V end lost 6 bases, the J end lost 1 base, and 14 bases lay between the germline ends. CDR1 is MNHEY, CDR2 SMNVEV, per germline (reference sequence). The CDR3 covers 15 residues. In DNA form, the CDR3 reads TGTGCCAGCAGAAGCTCGAGATCAGGCACAGATACGCAGTATTTT. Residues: CASRSSRSGTDTQYF.

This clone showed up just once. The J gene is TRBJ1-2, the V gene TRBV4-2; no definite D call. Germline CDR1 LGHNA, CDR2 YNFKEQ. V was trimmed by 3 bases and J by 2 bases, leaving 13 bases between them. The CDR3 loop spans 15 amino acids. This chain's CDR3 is CASSHTGSLNYGYTF. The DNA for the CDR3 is TGTGCCAGCAGCCACACGGGCTCCCTGAACTATGGCTACACCTTC.

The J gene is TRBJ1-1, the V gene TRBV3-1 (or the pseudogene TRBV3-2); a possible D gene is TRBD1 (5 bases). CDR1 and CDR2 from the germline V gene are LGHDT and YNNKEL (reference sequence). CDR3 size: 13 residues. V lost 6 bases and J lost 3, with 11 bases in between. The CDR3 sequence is CASSFDSHTEAFF. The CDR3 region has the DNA TGTGCCAGCAGTTTCGACAGCCACACTGAAGCTTTCTTT.

CDR3 in amino acids: CASRVTGLDTEAFF. The CDR3 DNA reads TGTGCCAGCAGAGTTACAGGGTTGGACACTGAAGCTTTCTTT. J is TRBJ1-1 and V is TRBV27; TRBD1 might be the D (6 bases). V was shortened by 6 bases and J by 3 bases, with 14 bases between the two germline ends. The CDR3 consists of 14 residues. Per the germline V gene, CDR1 is MNHEY and CDR2 is SMNVEV (reference sequence).

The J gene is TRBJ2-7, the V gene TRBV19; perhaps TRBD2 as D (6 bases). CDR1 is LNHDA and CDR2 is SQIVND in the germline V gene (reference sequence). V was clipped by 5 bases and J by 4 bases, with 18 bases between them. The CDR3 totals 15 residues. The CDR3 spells CASSPGAGRGYEQYF. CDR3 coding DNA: TGTGCCAGTAGTCCCGGAGCAGGACGGGGGTACGAGCAGTACTTC.

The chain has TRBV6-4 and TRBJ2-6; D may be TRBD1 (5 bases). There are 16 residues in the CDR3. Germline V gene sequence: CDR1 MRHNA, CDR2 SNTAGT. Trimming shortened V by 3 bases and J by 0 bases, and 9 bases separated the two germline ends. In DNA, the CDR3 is TGTGCCAGCAGTGAAGGAGACAGCTCTGGGGCCAACGTCCTGACTTTC. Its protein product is CASSEGDSSGANVLTF.

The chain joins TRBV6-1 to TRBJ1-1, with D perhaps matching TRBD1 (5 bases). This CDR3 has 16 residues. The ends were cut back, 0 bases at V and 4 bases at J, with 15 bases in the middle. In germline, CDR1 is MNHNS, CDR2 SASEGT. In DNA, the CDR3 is TGTGCCAGCAGTGAAGCATTTCAGGGTCCTTCCACTGAAGCTTTCTTT. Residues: CASSEAFQGPSTEAFF.

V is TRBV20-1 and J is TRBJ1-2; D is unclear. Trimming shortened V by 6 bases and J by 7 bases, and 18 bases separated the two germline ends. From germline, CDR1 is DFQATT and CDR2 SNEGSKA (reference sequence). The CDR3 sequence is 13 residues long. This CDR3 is CSASRAAWSGYTF. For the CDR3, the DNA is TGCAGTGCGAGTCGGGCCGCCTGGAGTGGCTACACCTTC.

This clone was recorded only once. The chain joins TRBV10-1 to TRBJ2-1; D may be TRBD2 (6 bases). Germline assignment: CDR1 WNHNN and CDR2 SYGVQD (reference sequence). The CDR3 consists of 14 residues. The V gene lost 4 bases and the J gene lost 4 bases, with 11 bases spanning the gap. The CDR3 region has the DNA TGCGCCAGCAGTGGGGGGGAGAGGTACAATGAGCAGTTCTTC. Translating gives CASSGGERYNEQFF.

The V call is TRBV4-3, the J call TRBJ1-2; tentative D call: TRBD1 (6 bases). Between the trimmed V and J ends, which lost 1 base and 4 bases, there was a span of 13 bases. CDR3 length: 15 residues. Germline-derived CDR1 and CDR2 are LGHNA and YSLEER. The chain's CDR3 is CASSQAGGPSYGYTF. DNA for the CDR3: TGCGCCAGCAGCCAAGCGGGGGGGCCCAGCTATGGCTACACCTTC.

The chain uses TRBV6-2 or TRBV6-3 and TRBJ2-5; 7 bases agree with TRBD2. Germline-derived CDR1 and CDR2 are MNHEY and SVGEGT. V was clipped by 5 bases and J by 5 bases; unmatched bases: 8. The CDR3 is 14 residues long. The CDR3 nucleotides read TGTGCCAGCAGTCCGACTAGCCCACGGGAGACCCAGTACTTC. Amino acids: CASSPTSPRETQYF.

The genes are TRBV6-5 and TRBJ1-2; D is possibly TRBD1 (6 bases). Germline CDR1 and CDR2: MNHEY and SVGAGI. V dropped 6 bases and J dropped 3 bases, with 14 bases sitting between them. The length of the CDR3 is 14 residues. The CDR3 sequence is CASRNREGYYGYTF. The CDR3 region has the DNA TGTGCCAGCAGGAACAGGGAAGGGTACTATGGCTACACCTTC.

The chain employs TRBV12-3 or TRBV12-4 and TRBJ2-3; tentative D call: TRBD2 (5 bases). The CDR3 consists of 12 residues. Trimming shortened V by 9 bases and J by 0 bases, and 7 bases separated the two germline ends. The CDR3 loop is CASSDSTDTQYF. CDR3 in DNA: TGTGCCAGTAGCGACAGCACAGATACGCAGTATTTT.

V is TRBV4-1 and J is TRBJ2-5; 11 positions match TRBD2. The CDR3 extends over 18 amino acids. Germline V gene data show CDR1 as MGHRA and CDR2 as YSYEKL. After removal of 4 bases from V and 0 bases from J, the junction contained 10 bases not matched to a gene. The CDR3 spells CASSRAGTSGMYQETQYF. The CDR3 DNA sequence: TGCGCCAGCAGCCGGGCGGGGACTAGCGGAATGTACCAAGAGACCCAGTACTTC.

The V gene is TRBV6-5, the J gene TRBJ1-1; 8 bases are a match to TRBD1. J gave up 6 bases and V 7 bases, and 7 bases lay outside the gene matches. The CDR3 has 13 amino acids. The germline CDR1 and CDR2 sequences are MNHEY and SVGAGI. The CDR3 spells CASTPTGGAEAFF. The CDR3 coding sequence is TGTGCCAGCACCCCAACAGGGGGGGCTGAAGCTTTCTTT.

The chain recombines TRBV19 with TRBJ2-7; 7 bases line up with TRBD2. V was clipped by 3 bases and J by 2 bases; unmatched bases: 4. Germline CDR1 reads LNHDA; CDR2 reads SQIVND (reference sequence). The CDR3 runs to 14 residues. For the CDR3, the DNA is TGTGCCAGTAGTATCCAGGGAGGGACCTACGAGCAGTACTTC. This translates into CASSIQGGTYEQYF.

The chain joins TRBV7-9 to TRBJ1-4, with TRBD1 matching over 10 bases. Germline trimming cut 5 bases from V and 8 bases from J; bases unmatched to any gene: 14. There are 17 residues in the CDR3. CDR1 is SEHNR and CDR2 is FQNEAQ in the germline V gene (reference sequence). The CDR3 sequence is CASSRRPDRGLGEKLFF. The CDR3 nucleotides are TGTGCCAGCAGCCGCCGACCCGACAGGGGGCTCGGGGAAAAACTGTTTTTT.

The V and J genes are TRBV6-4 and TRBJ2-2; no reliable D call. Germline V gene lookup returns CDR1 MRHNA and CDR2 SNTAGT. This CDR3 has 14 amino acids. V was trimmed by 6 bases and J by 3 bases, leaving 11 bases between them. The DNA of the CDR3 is TGTGCCAGCAGGCGTGGGTCGCACACCGGGGAGCTGTTTTTT. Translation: CASRRGSHTGELFF.